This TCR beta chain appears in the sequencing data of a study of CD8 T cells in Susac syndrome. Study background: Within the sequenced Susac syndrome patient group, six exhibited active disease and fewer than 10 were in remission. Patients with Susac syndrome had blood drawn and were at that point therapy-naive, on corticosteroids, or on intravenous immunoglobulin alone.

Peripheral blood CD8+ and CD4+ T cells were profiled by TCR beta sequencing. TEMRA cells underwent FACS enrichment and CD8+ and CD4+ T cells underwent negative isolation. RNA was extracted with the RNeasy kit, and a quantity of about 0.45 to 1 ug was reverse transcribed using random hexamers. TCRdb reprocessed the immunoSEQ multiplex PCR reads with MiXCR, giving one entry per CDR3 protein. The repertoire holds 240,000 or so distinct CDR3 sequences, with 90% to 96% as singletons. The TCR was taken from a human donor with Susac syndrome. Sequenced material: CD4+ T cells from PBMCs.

The CDR3: CASSSAGYYNEQFF. The CDR3 DNA follows: TGTGCCAGTAGTTCGGCCGGCTACTACAATGAGCAGTTCTTC. The chain uses TRBV19 and TRBJ2-1; D ambiguous. This CDR3 comprises 14 residues. The V and J ends lost 5 bases and 3 bases respectively, with 11 bases between them. The germline V gene encodes CDR1 LNHDA and CDR2 SQIVND (reference sequence). Variable domain in full (rest from reference TRBV19 and TRBJ2-1): DGGITQSPKYLFRKEGQNVTLSCEQNLNHDAMYWYRQDPGQGLRLIYYSQIVNDFQKGDIAEGYSVSREKKESFPLTVTSAQKNPTAFYLCASSSAGYYNEQFFGPGTRLTVL.